This record covers a single T cell receptor beta chain. Antigen: not known. These data come from a study of CD8+ T cells in alopecia areata. The overall study: Treated patients took oral tofacitinib at 5 to 10 mg twice daily. Study findings and constraints: Elevated clonality characterized lesional scalp relative to normal scalp, particularly in alopecia totalis/universalis. Patients shared TCRs less clearly than mice did, possibly for HLA-related reasons.

RNA extraction and reverse transcription yielded cDNA as sequencing template. Data came from immunoSEQ multiplex PCR; TCRdb stores just in-frame clones and leaves some out. Of around 140,000 clones listed, about 89% were seen once; the top ten hold around 15%. The germline CDR1 and CDR2 sequences are LNHNV and YYDKDF (reference sequence). Trimming took off 7 bases at V and 0 bases at J, with 12 bases between the two ends. The CDR3 covers 14 residues. It was from alopecia areata patients that lesional scalp punch biopsies and peripheral blood were collected. This receptor was identified in a human donor with alopecia areata. This chain links TRBV15 with TRBJ1-2; D not resolved. This material consisted of CD8+ T cells sorted from blood, taken at week 0. CDR3 loop: CATKEDGSNYGYTF. CDR3 coding DNA: TGTGCCACCAAAGAGGACGGCTCTAACTATGGCTACACCTTC.